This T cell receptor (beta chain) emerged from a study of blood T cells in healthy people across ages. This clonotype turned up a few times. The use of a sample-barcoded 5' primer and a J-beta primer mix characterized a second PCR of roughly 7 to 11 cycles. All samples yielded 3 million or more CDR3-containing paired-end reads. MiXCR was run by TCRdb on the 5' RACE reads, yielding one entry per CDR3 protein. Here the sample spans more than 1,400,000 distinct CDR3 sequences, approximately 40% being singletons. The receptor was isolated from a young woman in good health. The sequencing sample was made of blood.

In DNA, the CDR3 is TGCAGCGGACACTCTGGAAACACCATATATTTT. It is translated as CSGHSGNTIYF. The chain is built from TRBV29-1 and TRBJ1-3; D is unresolved. This CDR3 has 11 amino acids. V gave up 7 bases and J gave up 0 bases, with 4 bases separating them. CDR1 and CDR2 from the germline V gene are SQVTM and ANQGSEA.